The T cell receptor (beta chain) described here comes from a study of T-cell memory formation after mild COVID-19. Germline loops: CDR1 LGHNA, CDR2 YSLEER. The ends were cut back, 4 bases at V and 0 bases at J, with 16 bases in the middle. The CDR3 has 18 amino acids. This clonotype has a count of ten or more. No antigen is known for it. 5'RACE primed from the constant segment yielded TCR alpha and TCR beta cDNA libraries bearing sample barcodes and UMIs. TCRdb re-called the 5' RACE reads through MiXCR, storing one row per CDR3 protein. The table records 280,000 or so distinct CDR3 sequences, 8% to 9% of them present only once. Findings of the study overall: Mainly CM and EM harbored the contracting CD4+ clones; mainly EMRA harbored the CD8+ ones. Pre-infection memory contained some responding clones, which suggested that cross-reactive memory had joined. Clones shrinking from day 15 to 85 showed even CD4/CD8 mixes; later expanders tilted CD4+.

The rearrangement links TRBV4-3 to TRBJ2-6, with a possible D match to TRBD1 (5 bases). Material for sequencing was PBMCs or a T cell subset sorted from them (not recorded which). The TCR sequence derives from a man aged 18 to 30 who had mild COVID-19 (a few samples of this study predate the infection). Cell type and time point are not known. CDR3 coding DNA: TGCGCCAGCAGCCCCTCGACAGATCCATACTCTGGGGCCAACGTCCTGACTTTC. Its translation is CASSPSTDPYSGANVLTF.